Listed below are T cell receptor beta chains from one sample, sequenced in a study of OX40 agonist ivuxolimab in advanced cancers. Only in-frame clones appear in the TCRdb table, and some are missing; sequencing was by immunoSEQ multiplex PCR. The data show some 70,000 clones, with about 85% seen just once and roughly 0.69% held by the top ten. The sample here was CD4+ or CD8+ T cells sorted from blood, taken in a trial of the OX40 agonist ivuxolimab. All receptors derive from an adult with an advanced solid tumor such as melanoma, head and neck, liver or kidney cancer. Each CDR3 is given with its conserved first and last residue. Each record gives: clone size, J gene, V gene, D gene, CDR3 protein, CDR3 DNA. The D gene is left open where the match is weak. Not every row has a clone size; where given, it reads once, few, many or a size class.

>once|TRBJ2-5|TRBV5-4|NA
CASKPETVQETQYF
TGTGCCAGCAAACCGGAGACAGTCCAAGAGACCCAGTACTTC
>NA|TRBJ2-2|TRBV7-8|TRBD1
CASSLAIFRRQGLTGELFF
TGTGCCAGCAGCTTAGCCATATTTAGACGACAGGGTTTGACCGGGGAGCTGTTTTTT
>NA|TRBJ2-5|TRBV7-6|NA
CASSNRLVETQYF
TGTGCCAGCAGTAACAGACTTGTAGAGACCCAGTACTTC
>NA|TRBJ2-7|TRBV2|NA
CASLDKDVYEQYF
TGTGCCAGCTTGGATAAAGACGTCTACGAGCAGTACTTC
>NA|TRBJ1-1|TRBV29-1|NA
CSVRTDMNTEAFF
TGCAGCGTAAGGACAGATATGAACACTGAAGCTTTCTTT
>NA|TRBJ1-4|TRBV5-8|TRBD1
CASSLAPGQGDEKLFF
TGTGCCAGCAGCTTGGCCCCGGGACAGGGGGATGAAAAACTGTTTTTT
>few|TRBJ2-3|TRBV10-1|NA
CASSGSTKTPRTDTQYF
TGCGCCAGCAGTGGGTCCACCAAGACACCCCGCACAGATACGCAGTATTTT
>NA|TRBJ2-5|TRBV11-2|NA
CASSPLPHDLRGETQYF
TGTGCCAGCAGCCCCCTCCCCCATGACTTGCGAGGGGAGACCCAGTACTTC
>NA|TRBJ1-2|TRBV19|NA
CASYGGGYGYTF
TGTGCCTCGTACGGCGGGGGCTATGGCTACACCTTC
>NA|TRBJ2-3|TRBV4-1|NA
CASSQLTTGGGGTDTQYF
TGCGCCAGCAGCCAACTGACGACAGGCGGCGGCGGGACAGATACGCAGTATTTT
>NA|TRBJ1-2|TRBV9|NA
CASSVETDYNYGYTF
TGTGCCAGCAGCGTAGAAACAGACTATAACTATGGCTACACCTTC
>NA|TRBJ1-2|TRBV5-8|NA
CASPQGGVPLEGYTF
TGTGCCAGCCCCCAAGGCGGGGTGCCTTTGGAGGGCTACACCTTC
>NA|TRBJ1-2|TRBV19|NA
CASSMGRRANYGYTF
TGTGCCAGTAGTATGGGACGAAGAGCTAACTATGGCTACACCTTC
>once|TRBJ1-6|TRBV25-1|NA
CASSDSGRNSPLHF
TGTGCCAGCAGTGATAGTGGCAGAAATTCACCCCTCCACTTT
>NA|TRBJ2-3|TRBV5-6|NA
CASSAWDRSTDTQYF
TGTGCCAGCAGCGCCTGGGATCGAAGCACAGATACGCAGTATTTT
>NA|TRBJ1-1|TRBV19|NA
CASSTNWGTEAFF
TGTGCCAGTAGTACGAATTGGGGGACTGAAGCTTTCTTT